This record looks at one T cell receptor beta chain sequence and its context. Its antigen is not yet known. The input lacks base qualities; no much larger clone sits a single base away. Trimming removed 0 bases from V and 3 bases from J; the gene matches leave 7 bases unexplained. CDR1 is given as GTSNPN and CDR2 as SVGIG, both from the germline V gene (reference sequence). The CDR3 contains 17 residues, cysteine and phenylalanine counted. Kept here is only the CDR3 DNA, which spans 51 bases and is read in frame from base 1. Receptor libraries were prepared by the immunoSEQ multiplex PCR assay. What TCRdb holds here is the immuneACCESS table cut down to in-frame rearrangements. Part of the clones is not present; checked against another copy, under half of the missing clones reflect an unresolved V gene, and the others are unexplained. The sample profile shows 25,000 to 35,000 clones; about 90% of them were found once. Jointly, the top ten make up 4.5% to 5.5% of the sample.

The data derive from a study of T cell changes during pregnancy in multiple sclerosis (dated by TCRdb to the late 2010s). Looking at the study overall: In women with multiple sclerosis, the researchers looked at how the T cell repertoire shifted as pregnancy progressed.

This clonotype originated in a female donor in good health, enrolled as a control in a pregnancy study. The specimen comprised peripheral blood, sampled in the first trimester of pregnancy. Recombination linked TRBV30 to TRBJ2-6; TRBD1 agrees with 8 junctional bases. The CDR3 sequence is CAWSVSQGAGGANVLTF. The nucleotides read TGTGCCTGGAGTGTAAGCCAGGGGGCGGGTGGGGCCAACGTCCTGACTTTC.